Below, one TCR beta chain is given with its context. Its matching antigen is unknown. The sample originates from a study of T cell responses to AZD1222 COVID-19 vaccine. Study conclusions and caveats: Distributed over spike, vaccine-associated CD4 TCRs predominated at 160-218 and 743-854.

TCRdb keeps only in-frame clones here, not all; method: immunoSEQ multiplex PCR. The repertoire consists of about 140,000 clones, with roughly 90% occurring once and the leading ten covering less than 7%. The clonotype comes from an adult in good health. Source: peripheral blood, taken on day 0 of AZD1222 vaccination.

The CDR3 region has the DNA TGTGCCAGCAGCCAAAGTTACGAGTGGGCCTATGGCTACACCTTC. The encoded protein is CASSQSYEWAYGYTF. The chain links TRBV3-1 (or the pseudogene TRBV3-2) to TRBJ1-2; D unclear. The germline V gene has CDR1 LGHDT and CDR2 YNNKEL (reference sequence). The germline V and J ends were trimmed by 2 bases and 4 bases, with 14 bases remaining between them. CDR3 length: 15 residues.